A selection of T cell receptor beta chains follows, all from one sample in a study of CD8+ T cells in alopecia areata. The data were produced by immunoSEQ multiplex PCR, yet TCRdb's version contains in-frame clones alone and is incomplete. The profile shows fewer than 100,000 clones, 35% to 45% of them singletons. Sequenced: CD4+ T cells sorted from blood. The receptors stem from a human donor with alopecia areata. Both conserved end residues are part of each CDR3. Each record gives: V gene, clone size, D gene, J gene, CDR3 DNA, CDR3 protein. A D gene is named only where the DNA matches it firmly. The listing skips clone size in some rows; elsewhere it reads once, few, many or a size class.

>TRBV20-1|NA|TRBD1|TRBJ1-1
TGCAGTGCTGGACAGGGGATAGCTTTCTTT
CSAGQGIAFF
>TRBV5-1|NA|NA|TRBJ1-1
TGCGCCAGCAGCGCAGATATGAACACTGAAGCTTTCTTT
CASSADMNTEAFF
>TRBV29-1|NA|NA|TRBJ2-3
TGCAGCGTGCTAGCGCATAGCACAGATACGCAGTATTTT
CSVLAHSTDTQYF
>TRBV7-9|NA|NA|TRBJ2-1
TGTGCCAGCAGCTTAGCGGGGGGGCCCAATGAGCAGTTCTTC
CASSLAGGPNEQFF
>TRBV27|medium-sized|NA|TRBJ2-5
TGTGCCAGGTCGGAGACCCAGTACTTC
CARSETQYF
>TRBV2|NA|TRBD1|TRBJ2-6
TGTGCCAGCAGTGGTGGGACAGGGGTTTCTGGGGCCAACGTCCTGACTTTC
CASSGGTGVSGANVLTF
>TRBV5-1|NA|TRBD2|TRBJ2-7
TGCGCCAGCAGCCTCGGGAGGAACGAGCAGTACTTC
CASSLGRNEQYF
>TRBV5-4|NA|TRBD1|TRBJ2-1
TGTGCCAGCAGCCCCCTCGAGGACAGGGGGGGGAATGAGCAGTTCTTC
CASSPLEDRGGNEQFF
>TRBV21-1|few|NA|TRBJ1-2
TGTGCCAGCACCTTAGGGCTACTCTCAGGCTACACCTTC
CASTLGLLSGYTF
>TRBV9|few|NA|TRBJ2-1
TGTGCCAGCAGCCCCGGGGACCCGGTTAACTACAATGAGCAGTTCTTC
CASSPGDPVNYNEQFF